This T cell receptor (beta chain) was observed in a study of blood T cells in healthy people across ages. At the level of the study: Capture via template switching afforded approximately one barcoded beta molecule per two T cells.

A remark on this clonotype: Antigen: not known. A single base separates this from a much larger clone, so it may be a read error.

Overall study results and limits: Diversity was higher, and naive CD4+ cells more numerous, in long-lived donors than in aged donors. Unsorted PBMCs prevented conclusive naive versus antigen-experienced comparison.

Per the germline V gene, CDR1 is MNHNS and CDR2 is SASEGT. This CDR3 is built from 11 residues. Primed by a sample-barcoded 5' primer and a J-beta primer mix, a second PCR proceeded for roughly 7 to 11 cycles. The study obtained at least 2.5 million CDR3-containing paired-end reads from every sample. MiXCR was run by TCRdb on the 5' RACE reads, yielding one entry per CDR3 protein. The top ten clones hold 15% to 19% of a sample with about 640,000 distinct CDR3 sequences, about 30% of them seen once. This TCR was sampled from an elderly woman in good health. The genes are TRBV6-1 and TRBJ2-1; 7 positions agree with TRBD2. Material: blood. CDR3 sequence: CACSELAEQFF. In nucleotides, the CDR3 is TGTGCCTGCAGTGAACTAGCGGAGCAGTTCTTC.